The sequence of this T cell receptor beta chain was determined in a study of blood T cell repertoires in COVID-19. Study-wide context: Whether acute or convalescent, the COVID-19 samples came from the United States, Italy and Spain.

Libraries were prepared by immunoSEQ multiplex PCR; TCRdb keeps only in-frame clonotypes and omits some of them. Here the sample spans approximately 120,000 clones, around 86% being singletons. The germline V gene encodes CDR1 LNHDA and CDR2 SQIVND (reference sequence). The CDR3 extends over 13 amino acids. Trimming removed 3 bases from V and 2 bases from J, with 7 bases in between. The TCR sequence derives from a man between 60 and 75 years old with acute or convalescent COVID-19. V usage is TRBV19 and J usage is TRBJ2-5; the D is unclear. The sequenced sample consisted of peripheral blood. CDR3 protein: CASSIFLQETQYF. In DNA, the CDR3 is TGTGCCAGTAGTATCTTCCTTCAAGAGACCCAGTACTTC.